This paragraph covers one TCR beta chain sequence. Its antigen is unknown. These data originate in a study of Ad26.COV2.S vaccination and SARS-CoV-2 variants. About the research overall: Ad26.COV2.S given intramuscularly, once or twice 56 days apart. General study findings and limits: Substantial response breadth was reportedly seen for spike-specific CD8+ and CD4+ T cells after vaccination.

Sequenced by immunoSEQ multiplex PCR; TCRdb stores in-frame clones only, minus some. The profile covers hundreds of thousands of clones, with around 90% appearing a single time and approximately 5.9% taken by the ten largest. V dropped 5 bases and J dropped 5 bases, with 13 bases sitting between them. This CDR3 is 13 amino acids long. Described treatment: approximately 18 received Ad26.COV2.S at low or high dose, single or two shots; several received placebo; per-sample allocation not given. Day 63 following the first vaccine or placebo injection was when the samples were taken. Boston provided a donor who was an adult aged 18-55 years. An Ad26 vector expressing Wuhan-strain SARS-CoV-2 spike served as the vaccine.

The material sequenced was peripheral blood, taken in a trial of Ad26.COV2.S vaccine versus placebo. This clonotype was sampled from a person between 18 and 65 years old who received the Ad26.COV2.S COVID-19 vaccine or a placebo. The chain employs TRBV12-3 or TRBV12-4 and TRBJ2-7; possible D gene TRBD2, 6 bases. CDR3 loop: CASSPGTSHEQYF. Here the CDR3 DNA reads TGTGCCAGCAGTCCCGGGACTTCTCACGAGCAGTACTTC.